This TCR beta chain is from a study of T-cell reconstitution after alpha-beta-depleted transplantation in children. The length of the CDR3 is 18 residues. With V trimmed by 4 bases and J by 1 base, 15 bases remained unmatched. Germline V gene data show CDR1 as SGHDT and CDR2 as YYEEEE. This clonotype was detected a few times. Unique molecular identifiers were incorporated during preparation of the TCRbeta library. TCRdb reprocessed the PCR reads with MiXCR, giving one entry per CDR3 protein. The sample yields hundreds of thousands of distinct CDR3 sequences, over 10% seen once. Source: PBMCs, mostly from graft donor cells, taken 360 days after TCRalphabeta/CD19-depleted stem cell transplant. The receptor was isolated from a male patient younger than 18 who had a stem cell transplant for acute myeloid leukemia, so the T cells may come from the graft donor. The chain couples TRBV5-6 to TRBJ2-7, with 9 bases that match TRBD2. The CDR3 reads CASSQLTAGGGRSYEQYF. The CDR3 DNA is TGTGCCAGCAGCCAGCTTACCGCGGGAGGGGGCAGGTCCTACGAGCAGTACTTC. Full variable domain (outside the CDR3, taken from reference TRBV5-6 and TRBJ2-7): DAGVTQSPTHLIKTRGQQVTLRCSPKSGHDTVSWYQQALGQGPQFIFQYYEEEERQRGNFPDRFSGHQFPNYSSELNVNALLLGDSALYLCASSQLTAGGGRSYEQYFGPGTRLTVT.